The subject of this entry is one T cell receptor (beta chain). As yet, its antigen is unknown. These data are taken from a study of T cells in Graves' hyperthyroidism and ophthalmopathy. Overall study findings and caveats: Ophthalmopathy prediction by the model preceded onset by a median about 6.3 months. Most expanded thyroid clonotypes above 0.001 also appeared in blood.

V shed 2 bases and J 4 bases; nucleotides not matched to a gene: 7. CDR3 length: 16 amino acids. Germline CDR1 KGHDR, CDR2 SFDVKD. TCR beta CDR3 region amplification was performed from RNA transcripts. The TCR CDR3 was amplified in a first-round RT-PCR using the HTBI primer set. Each CDR3 protein is one row after TCRdb ran MiXCR on the multiplex PCR reads. The table has around 560,000 distinct CDR3 sequences, approximately 16% seen once. The specimen was blood. The receptor's source is a woman between 18 and 29 years old with Graves' hyperthyroidism. The chain employs TRBV24-1 and TRBJ2-3; 8 positions agree with TRBD2. The DNA of the CDR3 is TGTGCCACCAGTGATTCTCGAGCGGGAGCTGCAGATACGCAGTATTTT. It is translated as CATSDSRAGAADTQYF.